The clone carrying this T cell receptor beta chain was seen at least ten times. Its specificity is not known. Between the trimmed V and J ends, which lost 0 bases and 0 bases, there was a span of 16 bases. This CDR3 is built from 17 residues. Germline lookup yields CDR1 DFQATT and CDR2 SNEGSKA (reference sequence). Time point: sample taken at primary tumor resection. From tumor, nontumor lung or frozen PBMC, whole RNA was taken unsorted for sequencing. These data originate in a study of spatial heterogeneity in lung cancer. Study details: For the average unique TCR and UMI combination, more than 9.5 occurrences appeared in raw reads. Points from the study as a whole: The study found that expanded intratumoral alpha and beta TCR counts tracked tumor mutation counts.

A distinct unique molecular identifier was carried by each TCR cDNA molecule. In TCRdb, the 5' RACE reads were re-called with MiXCR into one record per CDR3 protein. The data show some 16,000 distinct CDR3 sequences, 6.5% to 7% seen once. The receptor was isolated from a female donor with early-stage non-small cell lung cancer. The J gene is TRBJ2-3, the V gene TRBV20-1; D call uncertain. The sample was lung tumor tissue, taken at surgery. This chain's CDR3 is CSARDQRSYSSTDTQYF. The CDR3 DNA reads as TGCAGTGCTAGAGATCAGCGTTCTTACTCTAGCACAGATACGCAGTATTTT.